The 3 T cell receptor beta chains given below trace back to one sample, sequenced in a study of cytotoxic CD8 clonotypes in ibrutinib-treated CLL. TCRdb's copy holds only in-frame clones and misses some; the assay was immunoSEQ multiplex PCR. In the table there are some 130,000 clones, approximately 85% of which are singletons. Material: PBMCs, obtained after 24 months of ibrutinib treatment. The receptors come from a human donor with chronic lymphocytic leukemia.

This sequence joins TRBV18 and TRBJ1-5; maybe TRBD1 (6 bases). The CDR3 sequence is 15 residues long. Germline V gene lookup returns CDR1 KGHSH and CDR2 LQKENI. V lost 5 bases to trimming and J lost 4 bases, with 15 bases between them. The DNA of the CDR3 is TGTGCCAGCTCAGGTCAGGGGAAGGGGAATCAGCCCCAGCATTTT. Protein sequence: CASSGQGKGNQPQHF.

This chain connects TRBV7-2 to TRBJ2-6, with TRBD1 as a possible D gene (5 bases). The CDR3 is 17 residues long. CDR1 SGHTA and CDR2 FQGNSA come from the germline V gene. V was cut by 7 bases and J by 0 bases, with 16 bases left in between. The CDR3 DNA is TGTGCCAGCATTGGGGCCTTTCTAAGCTCTGGGGCCAACGTCCTGACTTTC. The encoded protein is CASIGAFLSSGANVLTF.

CDR3: CASSLTGGEEKLFF. CDR3 nucleotide sequence: TGTGCCAGCAGTCTGACAGGGGGTGAAGAAAAACTGTTTTTT. This sequence joins TRBV6-1 and TRBJ1-4; 9 nucleotides match TRBD1. CDR3 length equals 14 residues. J was trimmed by 8 bases and V by 5 bases; bases with no gene match: 6. In germline, CDR1 is MNHNS, CDR2 SASEGT.